The T cell receptor (beta chain) described here comes from a study of siplizumab effects on memory and regulatory T cells. Findings and limits, study-wide: Naive T cells were seemingly more diverse than memory cells, and major contributions to the alloresponse seemed to be made by them.

CDR1 is SGHRS and CDR2 is YFSETQ in the germline V gene. V dropped 4 bases and J dropped 1; count of bases not matched to a gene: 6. CDR3 length: 16 amino acids. Repertoires were generated with immunoSEQ multiplex PCR, while TCRdb's copy carries only in-frame clones and drops some. The sample carries 85,000 to 130,000 clones, about 91% recorded once. This clone was detected once. Its antigen is unidentified. The V call is TRBV5-1, the J call TRBJ2-3; 10 bases match TRBD2. The receptor comes from a human donor in good health. The sample taken for sequencing was Tregs sorted from blood. The CDR3, as DNA: TGCGCCAGCAGCCCGGTAGGGACTAGCGGCACAGATACGCAGTATTTT. Its translation: CASSPVGTSGTDTQYF.